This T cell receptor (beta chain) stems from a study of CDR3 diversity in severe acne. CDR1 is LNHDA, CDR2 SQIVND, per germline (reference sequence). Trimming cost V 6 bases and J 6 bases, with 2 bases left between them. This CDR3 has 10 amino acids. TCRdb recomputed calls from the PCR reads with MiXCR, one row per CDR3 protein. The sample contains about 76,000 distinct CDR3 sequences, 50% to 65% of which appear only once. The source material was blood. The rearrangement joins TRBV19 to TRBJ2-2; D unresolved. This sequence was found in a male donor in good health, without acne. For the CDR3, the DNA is TGTGCCAGTAGAGCCGGGGAGCTGTTTTTT. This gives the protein CASRAGELFF.